The 5 T cell receptor beta chains listed next were all sequenced from one sample in a study of cytomegalovirus exposure and HLA in healthy donors. It was with 60 Vbeta and 13 Jbeta primers that the PCR ran. Sequenced by immunoSEQ multiplex PCR; TCRdb stores in-frame clones only, minus some. The sample records over 200,000 clones, around 80% being singletons. Source material: PBMCs. The receptors originated from a man aged 40-50 years in good health and CMV-seropositive.

The chain links TRBV29-1 to TRBJ2-7; D is possibly TRBD2 (6 bases). The V and J ends lost 5 bases and 2 bases respectively, with 13 bases between them. CDR1 is SQVTM and CDR2 is ANQGSEA in the germline V gene. The CDR3 consists of 13 residues. The CDR3 DNA sequence: TGCAGCGTTAGTGTGGTAGCGGCCTACGAGCAGTACTTC. This sequence encodes CSVSVVAAYEQYF.

The gene calls are TRBV19 and TRBJ1-5, with D possibly TRBD1 on 6 matching bases. The CDR3 length is 15 residues. Germline V lookup: CDR1 LNHDA, CDR2 SQIVND (reference sequence). V lost 2 bases to trimming and J lost 8 bases, with 16 bases between them. CDR3 DNA: TGTGCCAGTAGTATATGGGGAGGGGGTGGGGAGCCCCAGCATTTT. It encodes CASSIWGGGGEPQHF. Drawing the rest from reference TRBV19 and TRBJ1-5, the complete variable domain is DGGITQSPKYLFRKEGQNVTLSCEQNLNHDAMYWYRQDPGQGLRLIYYSQIVNDFQKGDIAEGYSVSREKKESFPLTVTSAQKNPTAFYLCASSIWGGGGEPQHFGDGTRLSIL.

The chain uses TRBV10-1 and TRBJ2-3, with a tentative D call TRBD2 (5 bases). In germline, CDR1 is WNHNN, CDR2 SYGVQD (reference sequence). This CDR3 has 13 residues. The V end lost 6 bases, the J end lost 5 bases, and 12 bases lay between the germline ends. CDR3 region: CASSPGLIDTQYF. CDR3 coding DNA: TGCGCCAGCAGCCCCGGACTGATAGATACGCAGTATTTT.

V gene TRBV6-1 combines with J gene TRBJ1-2; 7 nucleotides agree with TRBD1. The CDR3 has 16 amino acids. Germline V gives CDR1 MNHNS, CDR2 SASEGT. Germline trimming cut 1 base from V and 2 bases from J; bases unmatched to any gene: 7. CDR3: CASSEVWSGGNYGYTF. The CDR3 nucleotides are TGTGCCAGCAGTGAAGTGTGGTCAGGGGGGAACTATGGCTACACCTTC.

The chain is built from TRBV19 and TRBJ1-2, with D unclear. The CDR3 extends over 14 amino acids. The germline V and J ends were trimmed by 5 bases and 3 bases, with 13 bases remaining between them. The germline CDR1 and CDR2 sequences are LNHDA and SQIVND (reference sequence). Written as DNA, the CDR3 is TGTGCCAGTAGTCTTCCCGTGGAGGACTATGGCTACACCTTC. It codes for CASSLPVEDYGYTF.